The 6 T cell receptor beta chains in this list originate from one sample, sequenced in a study of metastatic and nonmetastatic thyroid tumors. Thyroid surgery had not been preceded by any treatment in any patient. TCRdb re-clonotyped the PCR reads via MiXCR. The data contain around 20,000 clones, 16% of them singletons. Sequences were obtained from blood. The receptors here all came from a male donor with papillary thyroid cancer or a benign thyroid nodule (not recorded which). Some clones in this sample may be carry-over from other donors' samples.

The table lists this clone with many counts. The chain carries TRBV14 and TRBJ1-6; possibly TRBD1 for D (5 bases). CDR3 length equals 13 residues. Trimming took off 4 bases at V and 8 bases at J, with 9 bases between the two ends. Germline V lookup: CDR1 SGHDN, CDR2 FVKESK. The CDR3 protein is CASSLTGDSPLHF. The CDR3 DNA sequence: TGTGCCAGCAGCCTGACGGGGGATTCACCCCTCCACTTT.

This clone has at least ten counts. The CDR3 DNA follows: TGTGCCAGCAGCTTAGCGACCAGGGGCGGTGAGCAGTTCTTC. Protein product: CASSLATRGGEQFF. The chain uses TRBV7-2 and TRBJ2-1, with D perhaps TRBD1 (6 bases). Germline V gene sequence: CDR1 SGHTA, CDR2 FQGNSA. The CDR3 length is 14 residues. V was clipped by 0 bases and J by 9 bases, with 12 bases between them.

This clone was picked up many times. J is TRBJ2-7 and V is TRBV19; 13 bases align to TRBD2. CDR1 LNHDA and CDR2 SQIVND come from the germline V gene (reference sequence). V lost 3 bases, J lost 0 bases, and 8 bases stayed unmatched. This CDR3 spans 18 amino acids. DNA for the CDR3: TGTGCCAGTAGTATCCGACTAGCGGGAGGCAGTCGCTCCTACGAGCAGTACTTC. It specifies CASSIRLAGGSRSYEQYF.

To note about this clone: A single base separates this from a much larger clone, so it may be a read error. CDR3 residues: CASRSRQGALGELFF. Here the CDR3 DNA reads TGTGCCAGCAGGTCCCGGCAGGGGGCACTCGGGGAGCTGTTTTTT. The V and J genes are TRBV9 and TRBJ2-2; 8 bases fit TRBD1. V gave up 5 bases and J gave up 7 bases; unmatched junction bases: 10. Germline CDR1 reads SGDLS; CDR2 reads YYNGEE. The CDR3 is made up of 15 amino acids.

This clone has at least ten counts. The chain recombines TRBV20-1 with TRBJ2-5; TRBD2 matches at 11 bases. Germline CDR1 and CDR2: DFQATT and SNEGSKA (reference sequence). The CDR3 has 16 amino acids. V dropped 3 bases and J dropped 5; count of bases not matched to a gene: 11. The DNA for the CDR3 is TGCAGTGCTAGCGGGGATAGCGGGAGGGCCTGGGAGACCCAGTACTTC. Its protein product is CSASGDSGRAWETQYF.

This clone was counted ten times or more. CDR3 loop: CASSLGTSGDNEQFF. The CDR3 DNA follows: TGCGCCAGCAGCTTGGGAACTAGCGGGGACAATGAGCAGTTCTTC. This rearrangement joins TRBV5-1 to TRBJ2-1; TRBD2 matches at 10 bases. The CDR3 extends over 15 amino acids. In germline, CDR1 is SGHRS, CDR2 YFSETQ. J was trimmed by 5 bases and V by 0 bases; bases with no gene match: 2.